The 18 T cell receptor beta chains below were found in one sample sequenced in a study of beta chain features in type 1 diabetes (dated by TCRdb to 2016 to 2018). Library construction relied on the immunoSEQ multiplex PCR assay. The entire amount of isolated RNA was reverse transcribed using the High Capacity cDNA Reverse Transcription Kit, so the sequenced TCRB transcripts were expressed ones. Drawn from immuneACCESS, this table holds only the in-frame rearrangements with V and J called that TCRdb kept. Clones are partly lost; checked studies trace under half to an unresolved V gene and leave the rest unexplained. For this sample there are about 620,000 clones; roughly a sixth appear just once. The ten largest clones take up about 0.097% of the sample. What was sequenced was naive CD4+ T cells from blood. The cell subset or site label of this sample denotes: true naive CD4+ T cells. Receptors were obtained from a man aged 18 to 29 in good health.

The chain carries TRBV15 and TRBJ2-6; D tentatively reads TRBD1 or TRBD2 (5 bases each). Trimming took 5 bases from V and 7 from J, leaving 12 bases between them. The CDR3 length is 14 residues. Germline CDR1 LNHNV, CDR2 YYDKDF (reference sequence). The CDR3 DNA reads TGTGCCACCAGCGGAAGGGACGGTGCCAACGTCCTGACTTTC. Translated: CATSGRDGANVLTF. The full variable domain, its missing parts supplied by reference TRBV15 and TRBJ2-6, is DAMVIQNPRYQVTQFGKPVTLSCSQTLNHNVMYWYQQKSSQAPKLLFHYYDKDFNNEADTPDNFQSRRPNTSFCFLDIRSPGLGDTAMYLCATSGRDGANVLTFGAGSRLTVL.

The V call is TRBV28, the J call TRBJ2-7; the D is unclear. The germline V gene encodes CDR1 MDHEN and CDR2 SYDVKM. The length of the CDR3 is 14 residues. Trimming left V 8 bases short and J 2 bases short, with 16 bases between. Written as DNA, the CDR3 is TGTGCCAGCTTTTCTGTCAGCCAAACCTACGAGCAGTACTTC. It codes for CASFSVSQTYEQYF.

The chain employs TRBV6-5 and TRBJ1-5; D is ambiguous. The V gene's germline CDR1 is MNHEY and CDR2 SVGAGI. Trimming took off 0 bases at V and 3 bases at J, with 3 bases between the two ends. The CDR3 covers 13 residues. CDR3 residues: CASSYSYNQPQHF. Written as DNA, the CDR3 is TGTGCCAGCAGTTACTCCTACAATCAGCCCCAGCATTTT.

The CDR3 nucleotides are TGCGCCAGCAGCTTGGCAACATTAGGTCCGTACACTGAAGCTTTCTTT. Residues: CASSLATLGPYTEAFF. The chain has TRBV5-1 and TRBJ1-1; D gene unclear. The CDR3 is made up of 16 amino acids. The V and J ends lost 0 bases and 3 bases respectively, with 15 bases between them. Germline V gene sequence: CDR1 SGHRS, CDR2 YFSETQ.

The gene calls are TRBV6-8 and TRBJ2-7, with D perhaps matching TRBD1 (5 bases). CDR1 is MNHGY and CDR2 is SAAAGT in the germline V gene. The CDR3 consists of 16 residues. Trimming took 0 bases from V and 0 from J, leaving 12 bases between them. The CDR3 nucleotides are TGTGCCAGCAGTTACTCGTTACAGGAGCCCTCCTACGAGCAGTACTTC. Translating it yields CASSYSLQEPSYEQYF.

The V call is TRBV18, the J call TRBJ2-2; D perhaps matches TRBD2 (5 bases). Germline V gene lookup returns CDR1 KGHSH and CDR2 LQKENI. This CDR3 comprises 16 residues. V lost 0 bases and J 1 base, leaving 9 bases between the germline ends. The CDR3 spells CASSPPPGKNTGELFF. The CDR3 nucleotides read TGTGCCAGCTCACCACCCCCGGGGAAGAACACCGGGGAGCTGTTTTTT.

This clone was found a few times. The genes are TRBV27 and TRBJ2-1; D is ambiguous. CDR3 size: 11 residues. With 6 bases removed from V and 9 bases from J, the gap between germline ends came to 9 bases. Germline CDR1 is MNHEY and CDR2 is SMNVEV (reference sequence). For the CDR3, the DNA is TGTGCCAGCAGACCACCCGGTGAGCAGTTCTTC. It encodes CASRPPGEQFF.

This clone was found a few times. The chain has TRBV4-1 and TRBJ2-7; no clear D gene. This CDR3 has 15 amino acids. Germline V lookup: CDR1 MGHRA, CDR2 YSYEKL. V lost 4 bases and J 3 bases, leaving 16 bases between the germline ends. CDR3 DNA: TGCGCCAGCAGCCCATTCGCGGTTATAGGCTACGAGCAGTACTTC. Protein sequence: CASSPFAVIGYEQYF.

The J gene is TRBJ1-1, the V gene TRBV7-2; D is unresolved. The CDR3 is made up of 12 amino acids. V lost 5 bases, J lost 1 base, and 5 bases lay in between. From germline, CDR1 is SGHTA and CDR2 FQGNSA. CDR3: CASSIPNTEAFF. As DNA, the CDR3 is TGTGCCAGCAGCATCCCGAACACTGAAGCTTTCTTT.

This clone was seen more than once but under ten times. Distinct nucleotide sequences in the sample also encode this CDR3. The chain couples TRBV30 to TRBJ1-5; 7 nucleotides align to TRBD1. CDR3 length: 13 residues. CDR1 GTSNPN and CDR2 SVGIG come from the germline V gene (reference sequence). V lost 1 base, J lost 4 bases, and 1 base stayed unmatched. The CDR3 loop is CAWSARGNQPQHF. CDR3 coding DNA: TGTGCCTGGAGTGCCAGGGGGAATCAGCCCCAGCATTTT.

Only one count was recorded for this clone. The chain carries TRBV18 and TRBJ1-1; tentative D call: TRBD1 (5 bases). The CDR3 length is 17 residues. Germline V gene sequence: CDR1 KGHSH, CDR2 LQKENI. V was pared by 1 base and J by 5 bases, with 20 bases between. The CDR3 DNA is TGTGCCAGCTCACCACGCTCGTCCGGGGCGGCGGGGACTGAAGCTTTCTTT. Residues: CASSPRSSGAAGTEAFF. The full variable domain, its missing parts supplied by reference TRBV18 and TRBJ1-1, is NAGVMQNPRHLVRRRGQEARLRCSPMKGHSHVYWYRQLPEEGLKFMVYLQKENIIDESGMPKERFSAEFPKEGPSILRIQQVVRGDSAAYFCASSPRSSGAAGTEAFFGQGTRLTVV.

CDR3 sequence (DNA): TGTGCCAGCAGCTCACCGACTAGCGGGGGACTATTCCCCGGGGAGCTGTTTTTT. It yields the protein CASSSPTSGGLFPGELFF. The J gene is TRBJ2-2, the V gene TRBV11-2; 12 bases line up with TRBD2. J gave up 6 bases and V 4 bases, and 12 bases lay outside the gene matches. Germline values: CDR1 SGHAT, CDR2 FQNNGV. The CDR3 is 18 amino acids.

There are a few counts of this clone. V usage is TRBV6-5 and J usage is TRBJ2-7; D remains ambiguous. Trimming left V 2 bases short and J 7 bases short, with 15 bases between. This CDR3 has 14 residues. The germline V gene encodes CDR1 MNHEY and CDR2 SVGAGI. This CDR3 reads CASSYGRQSVEQYF. CDR3 nucleotide sequence: TGTGCCAGCAGTTACGGTCGGCAATCTGTTGAGCAGTACTTC.

The chain is built from TRBV7-2 and TRBJ1-3; weak D call: TRBD1 (5 bases). The CDR3 sequence is 16 residues long. The V end was cut by 3 bases, the J end by 0 bases, with 12 bases between. The germline V gene has CDR1 SGHTA and CDR2 FQGNSA. CDR3: CASSFSGTHSGNTIYF. In DNA, the CDR3 is TGTGCCAGCAGCTTCTCGGGGACTCACTCTGGAAACACCATATATTTT.

The gene calls are TRBV9 and TRBJ2-2; D possibly corresponds to TRBD2 (5 bases). Trimming shortened V by 3 bases and J by 1 base, and 16 bases separated the two germline ends. Germline V gene sequence: CDR1 SGDLS, CDR2 YYNGEE. This CDR3 has 17 amino acids. For the CDR3, the DNA is TGTGCCAGCAGCGCCGTCAGCGGAAGAGTGAACACCGGGGAGCTGTTTTTT. Protein: CASSAVSGRVNTGELFF.

This sequence joins TRBV11-3 and TRBJ2-1; TRBD1 agrees at 10 bases. This CDR3 contains 16 residues. Losses at the gene ends were 2 bases for V and 4 bases for J; bases not matched to a gene: 5. CDR1 SGHNT and CDR2 YENEEA come from the germline V gene. Here the CDR3 reads CASSLQGQGYYNEQFF. CDR3 bases: TGTGCCAGCAGCTTACAGGGACAGGGGTATTACAATGAGCAGTTCTTC.

There are a few counts of this clone. The chain is built from TRBV9 and TRBJ2-7; 10 positions agree with TRBD2. The CDR3 covers 16 residues. Germline V gene sequence: CDR1 SGDLS, CDR2 YYNGEE. Trimming took 4 bases from V and 6 from J; bases not matched to a gene: 13. CDR3 coding DNA: TGTGCCAGCAGCCCCCTCCCGGGAAGCGGGAGGGCCGAGCAGTACTTC. Its translation: CASSPLPGSGRAEQYF.

A few counts support this clone. The chain carries TRBV5-1 and TRBJ2-1; D gene unclear. CDR1 is SGHRS, CDR2 YFSETQ, per germline. Trimming pared 4 bases from V and 7 bases from J, leaving 12 bases between. The CDR3 loop spans 13 amino acids. CDR3 coding DNA: TGCGCCAGCAGCCTGCCACTTTGGAATGAGCAGTTCTTC. Amino acids: CASSLPLWNEQFF.